This T cell receptor beta chain stems from a study of blood T cell repertoires in COVID-19. Profiling relied on immunoSEQ multiplex PCR, and the TCRdb table lists in-frame clones only, not all of them. The table records around 300,000 clones, 90% of them present only once. The CDR3 has 15 amino acids. Trimming took off 5 bases at V and 6 bases at J, with 19 bases between the two ends. The germline gives CDR1 MDHEN, CDR2 SYDVKM. Grouping used clinical history reported by participants in a survey and questionnaire. The gene calls are TRBV28 and TRBJ1-1; D may be TRBD1 (5 bases). The source is a woman between 18 and 30 years old with acute COVID-19. The sequenced material came from PBMCs or T cells enriched from blood (not recorded which). CDR3 protein: CASSPQGFRDAEAFF. DNA for the CDR3: TGTGCCAGCAGTCCCCAGGGTTTTAGAGACGCTGAAGCTTTCTTT.